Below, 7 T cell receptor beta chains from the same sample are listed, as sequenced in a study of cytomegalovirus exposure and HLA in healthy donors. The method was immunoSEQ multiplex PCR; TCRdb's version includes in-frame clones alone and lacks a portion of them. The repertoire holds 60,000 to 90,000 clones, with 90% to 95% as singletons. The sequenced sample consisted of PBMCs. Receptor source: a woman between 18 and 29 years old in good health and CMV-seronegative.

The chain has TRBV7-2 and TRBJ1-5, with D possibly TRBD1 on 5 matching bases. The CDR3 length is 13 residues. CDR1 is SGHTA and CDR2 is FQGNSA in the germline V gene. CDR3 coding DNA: TGTGCTACTTCTCAGGGTCTCAATCAGCCCCAGCATTTT. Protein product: CATSQGLNQPQHF.

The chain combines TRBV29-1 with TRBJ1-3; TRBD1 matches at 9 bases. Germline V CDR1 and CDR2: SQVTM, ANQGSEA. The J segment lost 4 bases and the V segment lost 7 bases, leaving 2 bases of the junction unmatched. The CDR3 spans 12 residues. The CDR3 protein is CSGGTGGNTIYF. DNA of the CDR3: TGCAGCGGTGGGACAGGGGGAAACACCATATATTTT.

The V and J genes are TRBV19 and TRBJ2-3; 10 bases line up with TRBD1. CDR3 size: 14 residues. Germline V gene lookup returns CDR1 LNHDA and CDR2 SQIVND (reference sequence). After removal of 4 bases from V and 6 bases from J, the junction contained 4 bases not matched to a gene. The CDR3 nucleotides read TGTGCCAGTAGTACACGACAGGGGGCGGATACGCAGTATTTT. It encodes CASSTRQGADTQYF.

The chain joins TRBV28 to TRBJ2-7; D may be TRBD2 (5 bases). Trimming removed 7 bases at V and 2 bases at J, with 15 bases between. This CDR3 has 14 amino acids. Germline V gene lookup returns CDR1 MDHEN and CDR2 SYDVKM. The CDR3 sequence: CASTRAAPPYEQYF. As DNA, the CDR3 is TGTGCCAGCACCCGAGCGGCTCCTCCCTACGAGCAGTACTTC.

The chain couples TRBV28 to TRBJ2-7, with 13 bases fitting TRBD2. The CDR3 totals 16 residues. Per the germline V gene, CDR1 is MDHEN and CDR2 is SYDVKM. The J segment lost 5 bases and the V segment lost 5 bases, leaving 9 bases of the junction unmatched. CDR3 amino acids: CASSPLAGGHRDEQYF. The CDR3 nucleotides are TGTGCCAGCAGTCCACTAGCGGGGGGGCATAGAGACGAGCAGTACTTC.

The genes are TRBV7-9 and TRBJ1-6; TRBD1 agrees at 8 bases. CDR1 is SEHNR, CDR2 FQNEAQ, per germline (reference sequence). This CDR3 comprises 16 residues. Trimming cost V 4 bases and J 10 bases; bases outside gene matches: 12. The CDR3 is CASSSGQGSSGSPLHF. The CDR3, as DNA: TGTGCCAGCAGCTCCGGACAGGGAAGTTCGGGATCACCCCTCCACTTT. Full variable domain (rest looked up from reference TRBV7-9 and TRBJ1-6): DTGVSQNPRHKITKRGQNVTFRCDPISEHNRLYWYRQTLGQGPEFLTYFQNEAQLEKSRLLSDRFSAERPKGSFSTLEIQRTEQGDSAMYLCASSSGQGSSGSPLHFGNGTRLTVT.

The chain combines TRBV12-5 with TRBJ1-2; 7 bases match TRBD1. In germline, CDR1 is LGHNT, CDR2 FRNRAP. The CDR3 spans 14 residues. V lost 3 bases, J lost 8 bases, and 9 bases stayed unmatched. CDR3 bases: TGTGCTAGTGGTTTACCCGGGACAGTAAACGGCTACACCTTC. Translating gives CASGLPGTVNGYTF.